A selection of T cell receptor beta chains follows, all from one sample in a study of T-cell reconstitution after alpha-beta-depleted transplantation in children. Each CDR3 protein gets one entry after TCRdb re-called the PCR reads with MiXCR. The table has some 310,000 distinct CDR3 sequences, approximately 23% seen once. This specimen consisted of PBMCs, mostly from graft donor cells, obtained 180 days after TCRalphabeta/CD19-depleted stem cell transplant. All receptors derive from a male patient aged 5 to 17 who had a stem cell transplant for acute lymphoblastic leukemia, so the T cells may come from the graft donor. CDR3s include the opening cysteine and the closing phenylalanine or tryptophan. The D gene is left open where the match is weak. Clone size is not always given. Where it is, it says once, few, many or a class for expanded clones.

CDR3 protein | CDR3 DNA | J gene | D gene | V gene | clone size
CATSRHSGLAETPSTDTQYF | TGTGCCACCAGCAGACACTCGGGACTAGCGGAGACCCCTAGCACAGATACGCAGTATTTT | TRBJ2-3 | TRBD2 | TRBV15 | NA
CSAPRTGFSNQPQHF | TGCAGTGCTCCTAGGACGGGGTTTAGCAATCAGCCCCAGCATTTT | TRBJ1-5 | NA | TRBV20-1 | NA
CASSLGNNSPLHF | TGTGCCAGCAGCTTGGGCAATAATTCACCCCTCCACTTT | TRBJ1-6 | NA | TRBV7-3 | few
CASSRRSSGTPLGNEQFF | TGTGCCAGCAGCCGTCGTTCTTCCGGGACCCCCTTAGGAAATGAGCAGTTCTTC | TRBJ2-1 | NA | TRBV12-3/TRBV12-4 | NA
CASSHRQGVGNSNQPQHF | TGTGCCAGCAGCCATCGCCAGGGGGTGGGGAATAGCAATCAGCCCCAGCATTTT | TRBJ1-5 | TRBD1 | TRBV14 | once
CASSSIRNTQYF | TGTGCCAGCAGCTCCATCCGGAATACGCAGTATTTT | TRBJ2-3 | NA | TRBV7-9 | NA
CSVEDLPGGLAGGPGEQYF | TGCAGCGTTGAAGATCTCCCGGGGGGACTAGCGGGAGGGCCGGGCGAGCAGTACTTC | TRBJ2-7 | TRBD2 | TRBV29-1 | few
CASSDTAGLSDTQYF | TGTGCCAGCAGTGATACAGCGGGATTGTCAGATACGCAGTATTTT | TRBJ2-3 | TRBD2 | TRBV2 | few
CASSPGLAGSYEQYF | TGTGCCAGCAGCCCCGGACTAGCGGGATCCTACGAGCAGTACTTC | TRBJ2-7 | TRBD2 | TRBV7-7 | many
CATSREGSGAKNIQYF | TGTGCCACCAGCAGAGAGGGTAGCGGAGCCAAAAACATTCAGTACTTC | TRBJ2-4 | NA | TRBV15 | few
CASRSSGTQYNEQFF | TGCGCCAGCAGGTCCTCCGGGACCCAATACAATGAGCAGTTCTTC | TRBJ2-1 | NA | TRBV5-1 | few
CASNQVSLAAYEQYF | TGCGCCAGCAACCAAGTATCACTAGCGGCCTACGAGCAGTACTTC | TRBJ2-7 | TRBD2 | TRBV4-1 | NA
CASSSTGVQGAFQETQYF | TGCGCCAGCAGCTCGACAGGGGTACAGGGGGCTTTCCAAGAGACCCAGTACTTC | TRBJ2-5 | TRBD1 | TRBV5-1 | many
CSADGSDGQFF | TGCAGTGCAGATGGGAGCGACGGTCAGTTCTTC | TRBJ2-1 | NA | TRBV20-1 | NA
CASSPSVRVTGELFF | TGCGCCAGCAGCCCTAGTGTGCGGGTTACCGGGGAGCTGTTTTTT | TRBJ2-2 | NA | TRBV5-1 | NA
CASSPEREVVNTEAFF | TGTGCCAGCAGCCCGGAAAGGGAGGTGGTGAACACTGAAGCTTTCTTT | TRBJ1-1 | NA | TRBV7-7 | NA
CASRALQVTSRSGANVLTF | TGTGCCAGTAGGGCACTCCAGGTTACCTCTCGCTCTGGGGCCAACGTCCTGACTTTC | TRBJ2-6 | NA | TRBV19 | NA
CASSEREGLGEQYF | TGCGCCAGCAGCGAGCGGGAGGGGCTCGGGGAGCAGTACTTC | TRBJ2-7 | TRBD2 | TRBV5-1 | NA
CASSRPSGRSYNEQFF | TGCGCCAGCAGCCGTCCTAGCGGGAGATCCTACAATGAGCAGTTCTTC | TRBJ2-1 | TRBD2 | TRBV4-1 | many
CANSRVNYGYTF | TGTGCCAACAGTCGGGTTAACTATGGCTACACCTTC | TRBJ1-2 | NA | TRBV12-3/TRBV12-4 | NA
CASSLTRGTSGKTDTQYF | TGTGCCAGCAGCTTAACCCGAGGGACTAGCGGGAAGACAGATACGCAGTATTTT | TRBJ2-3 | TRBD2 | TRBV7-3 | NA
CASSLGSTSLNEQFF | TGCGCCAGCAGCTTGGGATCGACTAGCCTCAATGAGCAGTTCTTC | TRBJ2-1 | TRBD2 | TRBV5-1 | few
CASSFEGNNEQFF | TGCGCCAGCAGCTTCGAGGGGAACAATGAGCAGTTCTTC | TRBJ2-1 | NA | TRBV5-1 | few
CSAESPTSGRVKLQETQYF | TGCAGTGCCGAGTCCCCGACTAGCGGGAGGGTGAAGCTCCAAGAGACCCAGTACTTC | TRBJ2-5 | TRBD2 | TRBV20-1 | NA
CSVGTGGFLETQYF | TGCAGCGTGGGGACAGGGGGCTTTTTGGAAACGCAGTATTTT | TRBJ2-3 | TRBD1 | TRBV29-1 | NA
CASRWGGTSNQPQHF | TGTGCCAGCAGGTGGGGGGGTACTAGCAATCAGCCCCAGCATTTT | TRBJ1-5 | NA | TRBV27 | NA
CASSVGRSYTQYF | TGTGCCAGCAGCGTAGGAAGGTCTTATACGCAGTATTTT | TRBJ2-3 | NA | TRBV9 | few
CASSLGGISGANVLTF | TGTGCCAGCAGCTTAGGGGGAATTTCTGGGGCCAACGTCCTGACTTTC | TRBJ2-6 | NA | TRBV7-6 | NA
CAIQDGYTDTQYF | TGTGCCATACAGGACGGATACACAGATACGCAGTATTTT | TRBJ2-3 | NA | TRBV2 | NA
CAISDPTAKYEQYF | TGTGCCATCAGTGACCCGACAGCTAAGTACGAGCAGTACTTC | TRBJ2-7 | NA | TRBV10-3 | NA
CASSWGLAGDVLKTQYF | TGTGCCAGCAGCTGGGGACTAGCGGGAGATGTACTAAAGACCCAGTACTTC | TRBJ2-5 | TRBD2 | TRBV7-6 | few
CASSKEGAGNTEAFF | TGTGCCAGCAGCAAAGAGGGAGCAGGAAACACTGAAGCTTTCTTT | TRBJ1-1 | NA | TRBV21-1 | few
CASSPRTSAYNEQFF | TGTGCCAGCAGCCCCCGGACTAGCGCCTACAATGAGCAGTTCTTC | TRBJ2-1 | TRBD2 | TRBV11-2 | NA
CSGGLFTGELFF | TGCAGCGGAGGACTATTCACCGGGGAGCTGTTTTTT | TRBJ2-2 | NA | TRBV29-1 | many
CASSPGTGDQPQHF | TGTGCCAGCAGCCCGGGGACAGGGGATCAGCCCCAGCATTTT | TRBJ1-5 | TRBD1 | TRBV28 | NA
CASSRTSGLLSYNEQFF | TGTGCCAGCAGTCGGACTAGCGGTCTACTATCCTACAATGAGCAGTTCTTC | TRBJ2-1 | TRBD2 | TRBV6-1 | NA
CSASGRDLAKNIQYF | TGCAGTGCTAGCGGGAGGGACCTAGCCAAAAACATTCAGTACTTC | TRBJ2-4 | TRBD2 | TRBV20-1 | many
CATSVEGVSYNEQFF | TGTGCCACCAGTGTCGAGGGGGTCTCCTACAATGAGCAGTTCTTC | TRBJ2-1 | NA | TRBV24-1 | NA
CASSFSGRAFYEQYF | TGCGCCAGCAGCTTTAGCGGGAGGGCCTTTTACGAGCAGTACTTC | TRBJ2-7 | TRBD2 | TRBV5-1 | NA
CASSLGGQYYEQYF | TGCGCCAGCAGCTTGGGTGGCCAGTACTACGAGCAGTACTTC | TRBJ2-7 | NA | TRBV5-1 | NA
CSGRVAFSYEQYF | TGCAGTGGAAGAGTGGCGTTCTCCTACGAGCAGTACTTC | TRBJ2-7 | NA | TRBV20-1 | few
CASSPHRTATNEKLFF | TGTGCCAGCAGTCCCCACCGGACTGCAACTAATGAAAAACTGTTTTTT | TRBJ1-4 | NA | TRBV12-3/TRBV12-4 | NA
CASSSDRNTGELFF | TGTGCCAGCAGCTCCGACAGGAACACCGGGGAGCTGTTTTTT | TRBJ2-2 | NA | TRBV7-9 | NA
CASSPPGGPTDTQYF | TGTGCCAGCAGCCCCCCCGGAGGGCCGACAGATACGCAGTATTTT | TRBJ2-3 | NA | TRBV3-1 | NA
CASSTGRPYGYTF | TGCGCCAGCAGCACCGGACGTCCCTATGGCTACACCTTC | TRBJ1-2 | NA | TRBV5-1 | NA
CASSFQGAYNEQFF | TGTGCCAGCAGTTTCCAGGGGGCCTACAATGAGCAGTTCTTC | TRBJ2-1 | TRBD1 | TRBV5-1 | many
CASSSGQGSSYEQYF | TGCGCCAGCAGCTCCGGACAGGGGAGCTCCTACGAGCAGTACTTC | TRBJ2-7 | TRBD1 | TRBV5-1 | NA
CSVEARTGDGEQYF | TGCAGCGTTGAAGCAAGGACAGGGGATGGAGAGCAGTACTTC | TRBJ2-7 | TRBD1 | TRBV29-1 | few